The rows below give T cell receptor beta chains drawn from one sample of a study of CD8+ T cells in alopecia areata. Here immunoSEQ multiplex PCR was the method, and the copy in TCRdb shows in-frame clones only, minus some. The table has under 350,000 clones, 58% seen once. The sequenced sample was CD4+ T cells sorted from blood, obtained at week 24, from a patient treated with tofacitinib. These receptors came from a human donor with alopecia areata. The CDR3 runs from the conserved cysteine through the conserved F or W. The order of the fields is CDR3 length, clone size, J gene, V gene, D gene, CDR3 protein, CDR3 DNA. D genes are given only for firm matches. The size of a clone is reported for some rows only, either as once, few or many, or as a class for expanded clones.

>11|few|TRBJ1-1|TRBV29-1|NA
CSVRTNTEAFF
TGCAGCGTTCGGACGAACACTGAAGCTTTCTTT
>15|NA|TRBJ1-6|TRBV4-2|NA
CASSEPGTQNSPLHF
TGTGCCAGCAGCGAACCCGGGACCCAGAATTCACCCCTCCACTTT
>13|NA|TRBJ1-2|TRBV30|NA
CAWQGGRDYGYTF
TGTGCCTGGCAAGGGGGGCGAGACTATGGCTACACCTTC
>14|NA|TRBJ2-7|TRBV23-1|NA
CASSRTLGGSEQYF
TGCGCCAGCAGCCGGACCCTAGGGGGATCCGAGCAGTACTTC
>16|NA|TRBJ1-1|TRBV15|NA
CATSRDLGLPNTEAFF
TGTGCCACCAGCAGAGATTTAGGACTGCCGAACACTGAAGCTTTCTTT
>11|NA|TRBJ2-7|TRBV30|TRBD1
CARSGTGVVSF
TGTGCCCGGAGTGGGACAGGGGTAGTAAGTTTC
>11|few|TRBJ2-5|TRBV2|NA
CASSGEETQYF
TGTGCCAGCTCCGGTGAAGAGACCCAGTACTTC
>17|NA|TRBJ1-5|TRBV4-1|NA
CASSQVPPVGLNQPQHF
TGCGCCAGCAGCCAAGTCCCCCCGGTCGGGCTTAATCAGCCCCAGCATTTT
>14|NA|TRBJ2-7|TRBV18|TRBD1
CASSGTGVGYEQYF
TGTGCCAGCTCTGGGACAGGGGTTGGCTACGAGCAGTACTTC
>15|few|TRBJ2-1|TRBV7-2|TRBD1
CASSTLGTGATQRFF
TGTGCCAGCAGCACCCTAGGGACAGGGGCCACTCAACGGTTCTTC
>14|NA|TRBJ2-5|TRBV30|NA
CAWRGRQTQETQYF
TGTGCCTGGAGGGGCCGACAGACCCAAGAGACCCAGTACTTC
>13|NA|TRBJ1-2|TRBV29-1|NA
CSVQTGPPYGYTF
TGCAGCGTACAAACAGGGCCCCCCTATGGCTACACCTTC
>14|once|TRBJ2-1|TRBV29-1|NA
CSGIQGARGYEQFF
TGCAGCGGCATACAGGGTGCGAGGGGTTACGAGCAGTTCTTC
>14|NA|TRBJ1-6|TRBV4-2|NA
CASSFLQGNSPLHF
TGTGCCAGCAGCTTCTTGCAGGGGAATTCACCCCTCCACTTT
>15|few|TRBJ1-5|TRBV6-5|TRBD1
CASSPPGTGVQPQHF
TGTGCCAGCAGTCCGCCCGGGACAGGGGTTCAGCCCCAGCATTTT
>12|NA|TRBJ2-5|TRBV5-1|NA
CASSMTQETQYF
TGCGCCAGCAGCATGACTCAAGAGACCCAGTACTTC
>14|NA|TRBJ1-1|TRBV27|NA
CASSPAGRNTEAFF
TGTGCCAGCAGTCCTGCGGGCAGGAACACTGAAGCTTTCTTT
>14|NA|TRBJ1-4|TRBV5-1|NA
CASSSRGTNEKLFF
TGCGCCAGCAGCTCCAGGGGCACTAATGAAAAACTGTTTTTT
>11|NA|TRBJ2-1|TRBV28|NA
CASSLSNEQFF
TGTGCCAGCAGTTTGTCAAATGAGCAGTTCTTC
>12|NA|TRBJ2-1|TRBV7-2|NA
CASSDTLSEQFF
TGTGCCAGCAGCGATACATTAAGTGAGCAGTTCTTC
>16|NA|TRBJ2-7|TRBV18|TRBD1
CASSPRLTGGANEQYF
TGTGCCAGCTCACCACGCCTTACAGGGGGCGCGAACGAGCAGTACTTC
>8|NA|TRBJ1-2|TRBV19|NA
CAAKGYTF
TGTGCCGCGAAGGGCTACACCTTC
>13|NA|TRBJ1-3|TRBV25-1|NA
CASSEHRGNTIYF
TGTGCCAGCAGTGAGCACAGGGGAAACACCATATATTTT
>15|NA|TRBJ1-2|TRBV5-8|NA
CASSLADGEPYGYTF
TGTGCCAGCAGCTTGGCCGATGGGGAACCCTATGGCTACACCTTC
>14|few|TRBJ1-2|TRBV29-1|NA
CSVTNSPTNYGYTF
TGCAGCGTAACTAACAGTCCCACTAACTATGGCTACACCTTC
>14|NA|TRBJ2-3|TRBV18|NA
CASSDQKGSDTQYF
TGTGCCAGCTCCGACCAAAAGGGATCAGATACGCAGTATTTT
>15|few|TRBJ2-2|TRBV6-5|NA
CASTRGDFNTGELFF
TGTGCCAGCACTCGGGGAGATTTCAACACCGGGGAGCTGTTTTTT
>13|few|TRBJ1-5|TRBV30|NA
CAWSQGSNQPQHF
TGTGCCTGGAGCCAGGGGAGCAATCAGCCCCAGCATTTT
>15|NA|TRBJ1-4|TRBV5-1|NA
CASSLIAGHSEKLFF
TGCGCCAGCAGCTTGATCGCGGGACACAGTGAAAAACTGTTTTTT
>17|few|TRBJ2-5|TRBV4-2|TRBD2
CASSQSLGGSGEETQYF
TGTGCCAGCAGCCAATCTCTGGGGGGTAGCGGGGAAGAGACCCAGTACTTC
>17|few|TRBJ1-2|TRBV9|TRBD1
CASSAQSIPGQGRRYTF
TGTGCCAGCAGCGCTCAGTCGATCCCGGGACAGGGGAGGCGCTACACCTTC
>12|NA|TRBJ1-1|TRBV5-1|NA
CASSLSNYEAFF
TGCGCCAGCAGCTTGAGCAACTATGAAGCTTTCTTT
>18|many|TRBJ2-7|TRBV7-9|TRBD1
CASSLAGAGQGIRGEQYF
TGTGCCAGCAGCTTAGCCGGTGCGGGACAGGGGATAAGAGGCGAGCAGTACTTC
>13|few|TRBJ2-3|TRBV30|NA
CAWSVGSTDTQYF
TGTGCCTGGAGTGTGGGGAGCACAGATACGCAGTATTTT
>15|NA|TRBJ2-2|TRBV5-4|NA
CASSNAVGEGGELFF
TGTGCCAGCAGTAACGCCGTCGGGGAAGGCGGGGAGCTGTTTTTT
>15|few|TRBJ2-3|TRBV28|NA
CASSLRPHTRDTQYF
TGTGCCAGCAGCCTTCGTCCCCACACTCGAGATACGCAGTATTTT
>12|NA|TRBJ1-2|TRBV15|TRBD1
CATSTDRFGYTF
TGTGCCACCAGCACGGACAGGTTTGGCTACACCTTC
>15|few|TRBJ2-3|TRBV7-9|TRBD2
CASSSQGLATDTQYF
TGTGCCAGCAGCTCCCAAGGACTAGCGACAGATACGCAGTATTTT
>15|NA|TRBJ2-7|TRBV4-3|NA
CASSQDISGSYEQYF
TGCGCCAGCAGCCAAGATATTAGCGGCTCCTACGAGCAGTACTTC
>13|NA|TRBJ2-6|TRBV29-1|NA
CSVFSTGANVLTF
TGCAGCGTTTTTAGCACTGGGGCCAACGTCCTGACTTTC
>11|few|TRBJ2-1|TRBV2|NA
CASSGSNEQFF
TGTGCCAGCAGTGGTAGCAATGAGCAGTTCTTC
>12|NA|TRBJ2-3|TRBV30|TRBD1
CAWRINRGAQYF
TGTGCCTGGAGAATCAACAGGGGGGCGCAGTATTTT
>17|NA|TRBJ1-5|TRBV10-3|NA
CAISESEFRGRGQPQHF
TGTGCCATCAGTGAGTCGGAATTCCGGGGGCGAGGACAGCCCCAGCATTTT
>15|NA|TRBJ2-3|TRBV6-5|TRBD2
CASSPSGGGQNTQYF
TGTGCCAGCAGCCCGTCCGGGGGGGGACAAAATACGCAGTATTTT
>14|NA|TRBJ1-2|TRBV7-9|TRBD1
CASSRGQGEYGYTF
TGTGCCAGCAGCCGAGGACAGGGAGAGTATGGCTACACCTTC
>13|once|TRBJ1-2|TRBV6-5|NA
CASSLGVGYGYTF
TGTGCCAGCAGCTTAGGGGTGGGCTATGGCTACACCTTC
>13|NA|TRBJ2-1|TRBV7-9|TRBD1
CASSLKGGIQEFF
TGTGCCAGCAGCTTAAAAGGGGGCATTCAGGAGTTCTTC
>13|few|TRBJ2-3|TRBV29-1|NA
CSVDRSGADTQYF
TGCAGCGTCGACAGGAGTGGAGCAGATACGCAGTATTTT
>15|NA|TRBJ1-6|TRBV7-2|NA
CASSPWGQADSPLHF
TGTGCCAGCAGCCCGTGGGGGCAGGCTGATTCACCCCTCCACTTT
>14|once|TRBJ1-6|TRBV10-3|NA
CAIRPGTENSPLHF
TGTGCCATCAGACCCGGGACGGAGAATTCACCCCTCCACTTT
>16|NA|TRBJ2-5|TRBV7-2|NA
CASSLVGGQGRETQYF
TGTGCCAGCAGCTTGGTCGGGGGTCAGGGGCGGGAGACCCAGTACTTC
>17|few|TRBJ1-6|TRBV27|TRBD1
CASRRQGGLSYNSPLHF
TGTGCCAGCAGAAGACAGGGTGGACTCTCCTATAATTCACCCCTCCACTTT
>14|NA|TRBJ1-1|TRBV7-2|NA
CASSLGAVTSEAFF
TGTGCCAGCAGCTTAGGGGCAGTCACATCTGAAGCTTTCTTT
>15|NA|TRBJ2-3|TRBV28|TRBD1
CASSFTGASTDTQYF
TGTGCCAGCAGTTTTACAGGGGCTAGCACAGATACGCAGTATTTT
>16|NA|TRBJ2-5|TRBV4-1|NA
CASSPITGALVETQYF
TGCGCCAGCAGCCCGATTACGGGGGCCCTCGTGGAGACCCAGTACTTC
>13|NA|TRBJ2-5|TRBV15|NA
CATSMGRSETQYF
TGTGCCACCAGCATGGGACGAAGTGAGACCCAGTACTTC
>13|NA|TRBJ1-2|TRBV6-6|NA
CASSPSGDGGYTF
TGTGCCAGCAGCCCTTCGGGCGACGGCGGCTACACCTTC